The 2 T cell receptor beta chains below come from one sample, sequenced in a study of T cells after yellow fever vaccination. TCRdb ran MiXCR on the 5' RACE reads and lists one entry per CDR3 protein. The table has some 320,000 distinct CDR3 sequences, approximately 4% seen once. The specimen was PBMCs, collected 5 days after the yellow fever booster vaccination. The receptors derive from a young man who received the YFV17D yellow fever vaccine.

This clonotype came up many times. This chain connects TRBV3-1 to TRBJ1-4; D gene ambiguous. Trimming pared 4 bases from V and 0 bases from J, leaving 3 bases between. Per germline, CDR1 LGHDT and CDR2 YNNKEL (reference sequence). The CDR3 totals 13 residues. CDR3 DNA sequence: TGTGCCAGCAGCCTAACAACTAATGAAAAACTGTTTTTT. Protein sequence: CASSLTTNEKLFF.

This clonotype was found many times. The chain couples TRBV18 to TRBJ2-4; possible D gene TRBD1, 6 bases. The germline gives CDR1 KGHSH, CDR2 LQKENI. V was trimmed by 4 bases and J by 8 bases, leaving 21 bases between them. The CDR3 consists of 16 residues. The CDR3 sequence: CASSLGKQGVVDIQYF. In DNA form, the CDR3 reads TGTGCCAGCTCACTCGGGAAACAGGGTGTAGTGGACATTCAGTACTTC. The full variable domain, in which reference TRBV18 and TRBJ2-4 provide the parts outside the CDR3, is NAGVMQNPRHLVRRRGQEARLRCSPMKGHSHVYWYRQLPEEGLKFMVYLQKENIIDESGMPKERFSAEFPKEGPSILRIQQVVRGDSAAYFCASSLGKQGVVDIQYFGAGTRLSVL.